This T cell receptor (beta chain) was retrieved from a study of radiation and T cells in renal cell carcinoma. Data came from immunoSEQ multiplex PCR; TCRdb stores just in-frame clones and leaves some out. The repertoire holds around 180,000 clones, less than 90% seen once, with over 9% in the top ten. The time point was: blood 4 weeks post-SBRT, at nephrectomy. Stated treatment: 15 Gy SBRT to primary tumor, nephrectomy 4 weeks later. Germline V gene data show CDR1 as MNHEY and CDR2 as SVGAGI. The CDR3 contains 15 residues. V gave up 0 bases and J gave up 0 bases, with 8 bases separating them. The specimen comprised blood, sampled from a patient whose treatment included radiotherapy and nephrectomy. The TCR comes from a woman aged 50 to 65 with renal cell carcinoma. The rearrangement links TRBV6-5 to TRBJ1-1, with a weak D call TRBD1 (5 bases). In DNA, the CDR3 is TGTGCCAGCAGTTACTCGACAGCGCTGAACACTGAAGCTTTCTTT. It codes for CASSYSTALNTEAFF.